These 28 T cell receptor beta chains originate from one sample sequenced in a study of shared clonotypes between healthy human individuals. Sequencing was performed with immunoSEQ multiplex PCR; in TCRdb, only in-frame clones are kept and a portion is missing. The top ten clones hold less than 15% of a sample with about 470,000 clones, roughly 77% of them seen once. Material for sequencing was PBMCs. The origin of the receptors is a woman in her thirties or forties in good health. Some clones in this sample may be carry-over from other donors' samples.

This clone was seen just once. The CDR3 here is CASSQDRGETQYF. In DNA form, the CDR3 reads TGTGCCAGCAGCCAAGACAGGGGAGAGACCCAGTACTTC. This chain connects TRBV7-3 to TRBJ2-5; 8 bases map to TRBD1. The CDR3 has 13 amino acids. Germline CDR1 and CDR2: SGHTA and FQGTGA. With V trimmed by 5 bases and J by 4 bases, 3 bases remained unmatched. The whole variable domain, remainder taken from reference TRBV7-3 and TRBJ2-5, is GAGVSQTPSNKVTEKGKYVELRCDPISGHTALYWYRQSLGQGPEFLIYFQGTGAADDSGLPNDRFFAVRPEGSVSTLKIQRTERGDSAVYLCASSQDRGETQYFGPGTRLLVL.

This clone was seen a few times. The chain carries TRBV7-9 and TRBJ2-7; tentatively, D is TRBD2 (5 bases). The CDR3 length is 13 residues. Trimming took 5 bases from V and 10 from J, leaving 18 bases between them. Germline CDR1 and CDR2: SEHNR and FQNEAQ (reference sequence). CDR3 sequence: CASSGGLLGFQYF. DNA for the CDR3: TGTGCCAGCAGCGGCGGCCTACTAGGCTTTCAGTACTTC.

J is TRBJ2-7 and V is TRBV5-1, with 7 nucleotides matching TRBD2. Per the germline V gene, CDR1 is SGHRS and CDR2 is YFSETQ. V lost 0 bases, J lost 0 bases, and 3 bases stayed unmatched. CDR3 length equals 15 residues. The CDR3 here is CASSLVAGDSYEQYF. The CDR3 nucleotides read TGCGCCAGCAGCTTGGTTGCGGGGGACTCCTACGAGCAGTACTTC.

There are a few counts of this clone. This chain uses TRBV7-2 with TRBJ2-1, with D possibly matching TRBD1 (5 bases). Germline V CDR1 and CDR2: SGHTA, FQGNSA. The V end lost 2 bases, the J end lost 7 bases, and 15 bases lay between the germline ends. This CDR3 spans 15 amino acids. In DNA, the CDR3 is TGTGCCAGCAGCTTATCAGGGCCCATACTAAATGAGCAGTTCTTC. Protein sequence: CASSLSGPILNEQFF.

Here the CDR3 DNA reads TGTGCCAGTAGTCAGCCCCGGGGGACAGGGGGCGCTTCTGGAGAGACCCAGTACTTC. It yields the protein CASSQPRGTGGASGETQYF. This chain joins TRBV19 and TRBJ2-5, with 12 bases matching TRBD1. CDR1 is LNHDA, CDR2 SQIVND, per germline (reference sequence). CDR3 size: 19 residues. J was trimmed by 4 bases and V by 5 bases; bases with no gene match: 17.

The genes are TRBV5-4 and TRBJ2-5; TRBD2 might be the D (7 bases). V gave up 4 bases and J gave up 4 bases, with 14 bases separating them. Germline CDR1 reads SGHNT; CDR2 reads YYREEE (reference sequence). This CDR3 has 14 amino acids. CDR3 amino acids: CASSLGGARETQYF. The CDR3 DNA is TGTGCCAGCAGCCTTGGGGGGGCGAGAGAGACCCAGTACTTC.

V is TRBV15 and J is TRBJ2-7, with no clear D. This CDR3 contains 14 residues. Trimming removed 3 bases from V and 3 bases from J, with 12 bases in between. Germline V lookup: CDR1 LNHNV, CDR2 YYDKDF (reference sequence). Here the CDR3 reads CATSSAIQFYEQYF. The DNA for the CDR3 is TGTGCCACCAGCAGCGCTATCCAATTCTACGAGCAGTACTTC.

The CDR3 protein is CASSRSDYQETQYF. The CDR3 DNA is TGTGCCAGCAGCCGATCGGACTACCAAGAGACCCAGTACTTC. V gene TRBV28 combines with J gene TRBJ2-5; possible D gene TRBD2, 5 bases. Germline CDR1 reads MDHEN; CDR2 reads SYDVKM. This CDR3 spans 14 amino acids. Between the trimmed V and J ends, which lost 6 bases and 0 bases, there was a span of 11 bases.

The gene calls are TRBV7-8 and TRBJ2-5; 9 nucleotides align to TRBD2. Matching the DNA end better, TRBJ2-7 makes the J call doubtful. The CDR3 is made up of 15 amino acids. The germline gives CDR1 SGHVS, CDR2 FQNEAQ. The DNA of the CDR3 is TGTGCCAGCAGCCCCCTAGCGGGGCTCTCCTACGAGCAGTACTTC. It is translated as CASSPLAGLSYEQYF.

This chain links TRBV6-6 with TRBJ2-7; D is perhaps TRBD1 (6 bases). CDR3 length equals 15 residues. Trimming cost V 5 bases and J 3 bases, with 17 bases left between them. Germline-derived CDR1 and CDR2 are MNHNY and SVGAGI (reference sequence). The CDR3, as DNA: TGTGCCAGCAGTCCCTACAGGGCCATGTTCTACGAGCAGTACTTC. Residues: CASSPYRAMFYEQYF.

This clone was seen a few times. The gene calls are TRBV18 and TRBJ1-1; D is undetermined. This CDR3 region has 14 residues. V was shortened by 3 bases and J by 2 bases, with 10 bases between the two germline ends. Germline V gene lookup returns CDR1 KGHSH and CDR2 LQKENI. DNA for the CDR3: TGTGCCAGCTCACCGCTGACGGCTAACACTGAAGCTTTCTTT. It specifies CASSPLTANTEAFF.

The rearrangement uses TRBV4-1 and TRBJ2-1, with 7 positions matching TRBD2. Germline loops: CDR1 MGHRA, CDR2 YSYEKL. This CDR3 contains 14 residues. V lost 3 bases to trimming and J lost 3 bases; unmatched junction nucleotides: 2. CDR3 sequence (DNA): TGCGCCAGCAGCCACGAGCGGGACTACAATGAGCAGTTCTTC. Translating it yields CASSHERDYNEQFF.

Many counts were recorded for this clone. The V call is TRBV19, the J call TRBJ2-7; 9 bases align to TRBD1. The CDR3 spans 15 residues. Germline CDR1 is LNHDA and CDR2 is SQIVND (reference sequence). Trimming cost V 3 bases and J 7 bases; bases outside gene matches: 10. In DNA, the CDR3 is TGTGCCAGTAGTATCACCGGGACAGGGCCTCAAGAGCAGTACTTC. Encoded protein: CASSITGTGPQEQYF.

As for this clone: Germline is not matched at one junction end, which may reflect a read error. The chain employs TRBV7-9 and TRBJ2-5; D could derive from TRBD1 or TRBD2 (5 bases each). The length of the CDR3 is 14 residues. Germline CDR1 and CDR2: SEHNR and FQNEAQ (reference sequence). The CDR3: CASSFRDVQGTQYF. CDR3 DNA sequence: TGTGCCAGCAGCTTCCGGGACGTACAAGGGACCCAGTACTTC.

The chain combines TRBV18 with TRBJ2-7, with D maybe TRBD1 (5 bases). The CDR3 totals 15 residues. The germline V gene encodes CDR1 KGHSH and CDR2 LQKENI. V lost 0 bases, J lost 4 bases, and 13 bases lay in between. The CDR3 nucleotides are TGTGCCAGCTCACCACCGGTTGGGGCCCTATACGAGCAGTACTTC. This gives the protein CASSPPVGALYEQYF.

This chain connects TRBV21-1 to TRBJ1-1. TRBV21-1 represents a pseudogene. The CDR3 is 18 residues long. The CDR3 bases are TGTGCCAGCAGAATATCCGGGACCGGAACCATCTTGAACACTGAAGCTTTCTTT. It yields the protein CASRISGTGTILNTEAFF.

This sequence joins TRBV29-1 and TRBJ1-1; 7 bases align to TRBD1. This CDR3 contains 15 residues. The V and J ends lost 0 bases and 1 base, in that order; junction bases with no gene match: 5. Germline V gene sequence: CDR1 SQVTM, CDR2 ANQGSEA. This CDR3 is CSVEDLGGANTEAFF. The CDR3 coding sequence is TGCAGCGTTGAAGATCTAGGGGGCGCGAACACTGAAGCTTTCTTT.

Comment on this clone: In the same sample, other DNA sequences code for this CDR3. CDR3 sequence (DNA): TGTGCCAGCTCACCACCGAGCAGCCCGGCCGGGGAGCTGTTTTTT. Its translation is CASSPPSSPAGELFF. This rearrangement joins TRBV18 to TRBJ2-2; D remains ambiguous. V was trimmed by 0 bases and J by 6 bases, leaving 11 bases between them. This CDR3 has 15 amino acids. CDR1 KGHSH and CDR2 LQKENI come from the germline V gene.

The rearrangement links TRBV27 to TRBJ1-2; 7 positions match TRBD1. The CDR3 has 14 residues. Germline assignment: CDR1 MNHEY and CDR2 SMNVEV (reference sequence). Unmatched junction bases numbered 4, after V lost 4 bases and J lost 2 bases. The CDR3 region is CASSSVRGNYGYTF. The CDR3 DNA reads TGTGCCAGCAGTTCTGTCAGGGGGAACTATGGCTACACCTTC.

This chain joins TRBV6-4 and TRBJ1-1; 9 nucleotides line up with TRBD1. V shed 0 bases and J 6 bases; nucleotides not matched to a gene: 5. The CDR3 is made up of 15 amino acids. Per germline, CDR1 MRHNA and CDR2 SNTAGT. This CDR3 reads CASSDSEQGASEAFF. The CDR3 DNA follows: TGTGCCAGCAGTGACTCGGAACAGGGGGCGTCTGAAGCTTTCTTT.

This sequence joins TRBV6-7 and TRBJ2-3; D is unresolved. TRBV6-7 is an open reading frame, and its role is uncertain. This CDR3 is built from 17 residues. V gave up 2 bases and J gave up 2 bases, with 17 bases separating them. CDR3 loop: CASSYAPAAGDTDTQYF. In nucleotides, the CDR3 is TGTGCCAGCAGTTACGCCCCGGCGGCAGGCGACACAGATACGCAGTATTTT.

The chain joins TRBV28 to TRBJ2-1, with no clear D. Germline values: CDR1 MDHEN, CDR2 SYDVKM. V was clipped by 6 bases and J by 6 bases, with 12 bases between them. The CDR3 sequence is 13 residues long. The CDR3 DNA reads TGTGCCAGCAGGAGTGGGTCTGCCAATGAGCAGTTCTTC. Amino acids: CASRSGSANEQFF.

J is TRBJ2-3 and V is TRBV28; D gene unclear. This CDR3 spans 14 amino acids. Germline V gene lookup returns CDR1 MDHEN and CDR2 SYDVKM. Trimming pared 3 bases from V and 0 bases from J, leaving 7 bases between. Here the CDR3 DNA reads TGTGCCAGCAGTTTTTTTATAAGCACAGATACGCAGTATTTT. Its protein is CASSFFISTDTQYF.

This chain connects TRBV7-8 to TRBJ2-5; TRBD2 aligns across 14 bases. The germline V gene encodes CDR1 SGHVS and CDR2 FQNEAQ. CDR3 length equals 17 residues. Germline trimming cut 5 bases from V and 4 bases from J; bases unmatched to any gene: 9. The CDR3 region has the DNA TGTGCCAGCAGCCTCAGACTAGCGGGAGGGCCCGGAGAGACCCAGTACTTC. This sequence encodes CASSLRLAGGPGETQYF.

V and J are TRBV6-6 and TRBJ2-2; tentative D call: TRBD2 (5 bases). The CDR3 is made up of 13 amino acids. Looked up from germline, CDR1 is MNHNY and CDR2 is SVGAGI (reference sequence). The V end lost 5 bases, the J end lost 3 bases, and 7 bases lay between the germline ends. CDR3 amino acids: CASSAADTGELFF. CDR3 nucleotides: TGTGCCAGCAGTGCAGCGGACACCGGGGAGCTGTTTTTT.

V and J are TRBV11-2 and TRBJ1-1, with a weak D call TRBD1 (5 bases). The CDR3 contains 15 residues. CDR1 SGHAT and CDR2 FQNNGV come from the germline V gene. With 2 bases removed from V and 4 bases from J, the gap between germline ends came to 14 bases. The CDR3 spells CASSLRFRQFTEAFF. The DNA for the CDR3 is TGTGCCAGCAGCTTAAGGTTCCGACAGTTCACTGAAGCTTTCTTT. The whole variable domain, remainder taken from reference TRBV11-2 and TRBJ1-1, is EAGVAQSPRYKIIEKRQSVAFWCNPISGHATLYWYQQILGQGPKLLIQFQNNGVVDDSQLPKDRFSAERLKGVDSTLKIQPAKLEDSAVYLCASSLRFRQFTEAFFGQGTRLTVV.

Remarks on this clone: A far bigger clonotype differs at one base, so this is likely a read error. This chain connects TRBV6-5 to TRBJ1-5; tentative D call: TRBD1 (5 bases). Germline CDR1 MNHEY, CDR2 SVGAGI. The V gene lost 6 bases and the J gene lost 0 bases, with 6 bases spanning the gap. The CDR3 has 13 amino acids. CDR3 region: CASRQDSNQPQHF. The CDR3 nucleotides read TGTGCCAGCAGACAGGATAGCAATCAGCCCCAGCATTTT.

This chain connects TRBV4-3 to TRBJ1-3, with D uncertain. V lost 0 bases and J 3 bases, leaving 6 bases between the germline ends. The CDR3 consists of 14 residues. Germline-derived CDR1 and CDR2 are LGHNA and YSLEER. The CDR3 loop is CASSQEAFGNTIYF. The DNA for the CDR3 is TGCGCCAGCAGCCAAGAGGCGTTTGGAAACACCATATATTTT.